The source of this TCR beta chain is a study of identical twins. Findings and caveats of the study: Researchers reported weaker excess twin sharing in beta out-of-frame sequences.

This clonotype showed up many times. Its matching antigen is unknown. The CDR3 totals 13 residues. From germline, CDR1 is SGHDN and CDR2 FVKESK. Trimming took off 6 bases at V and 3 bases at J, with 8 bases between the two ends. Template switching (which added a universal primer site) was used, and cDNA carried unique molecular identifiers. TCRdb independently ran MiXCR on the 5' RACE reads; one entry per CDR3 protein. The sample has hundreds of thousands of distinct CDR3 sequences, 12% seen once. These data also formed part of another study, on yellow fever vaccine responses in identical twins.

Specimen: PBMCs. This chain links TRBV14 with TRBJ2-2; D uncertain. This TCR came from a woman aged 18 to 35 in good health. The CDR3 region is CASRLQDTGELFF. For the CDR3, the DNA is TGTGCCAGCAGACTCCAAGACACCGGGGAGCTGTTTTTT.